This T cell receptor (beta chain) was observed in a study of CD8+ T cells in alopecia areata. Documented treatment: oral pan-JAK inhibitor, 5-10 mg twice daily. As the sequencing template, cDNA was produced by extracting RNA and reverse transcribing it. The assay was immunoSEQ multiplex PCR, and TCRdb's table has in-frame clones only and misses some. The table lists roughly 100,000 clones, around 86% of them singletons. The germline gives CDR1 MDHEN, CDR2 SYDVKM. The CDR3 covers 13 residues. V was clipped by 4 bases and J by 1 base, with 8 bases between them. Sequencing was performed on CD8+ T cells sorted from blood, taken around week 30, from a patient treated with tofacitinib. This sequence joins TRBV28 and TRBJ2-7; TRBD1 might be the D (6 bases). The receptor was derived from a human donor with alopecia areata. The CDR3 DNA reads TGTGCCAGCAGTTCGACAGGATCCTACGAGCAGTACTTC. Translation: CASSSTGSYEQYF.